Listed here are 29 T cell receptor beta chains from one sample, sequenced in a study of T cell responses to AZD1222 COVID-19 vaccine. Clones were read by immunoSEQ multiplex PCR, and TCRdb kept only the in-frame ones, dropping some. Here the sample spans around 120,000 clones, more than 85% being singletons. The sequences come from peripheral blood, collected on day 0 of AZD1222 vaccination. The receptors shown here come from an adult in good health.

This chain joins TRBV30 and TRBJ2-1, with D possibly being TRBD1 (5 bases). Trimming cost V 2 bases and J 1 base, with 12 bases left between them. There are 15 residues in the CDR3. Looked up from germline, CDR1 is GTSNPN and CDR2 is SVGIG (reference sequence). The CDR3 loop is CAWSSRELSYNEQFF. CDR3 DNA: TGTGCCTGGAGTTCCAGGGAACTGTCCTACAATGAGCAGTTCTTC.

V usage is TRBV5-1 and J usage is TRBJ2-7, with no clear D. V dropped 4 bases and J dropped 2 bases, with 13 bases sitting between them. The germline V gene encodes CDR1 SGHRS and CDR2 YFSETQ. CDR3 length equals 14 residues. This CDR3 is CASSPQTATYEQYF. In nucleotides, the CDR3 is TGCGCCAGCAGCCCGCAGACGGCCACCTACGAGCAGTACTTC.

This chain joins TRBV6-5 and TRBJ1-5; D might be TRBD1 (5 bases). Germline lookup yields CDR1 MNHEY and CDR2 SVGAGI. The ends were cut back, 8 bases at V and 3 bases at J, with 11 bases in the middle. The CDR3 has 13 residues. The CDR3 loop is CASQGVFNQPQHF. The CDR3 DNA reads as TGTGCCAGCCAAGGGGTCTTCAATCAGCCCCAGCATTTT.

Details on this clone: At the DNA level, this CDR3 is encoded by other sequences in the same sample as well. The chain carries TRBV5-1 and TRBJ2-7, with 9 bases aligning to TRBD2. The V segment lost 4 bases and the J segment 4 bases; nucleotides outside the gene matches: 9. The V gene's germline CDR1 is SGHRS and CDR2 YFSETQ. The CDR3 has 15 residues. The CDR3 DNA reads TGCGCCAGCAGCCCGGTGGCGGGGGGGCCGTACGAGCAGTACTTC. Translation gives CASSPVAGGPYEQYF. The full variable domain, in which reference TRBV5-1 and TRBJ2-7 provide the parts outside the CDR3, is KAGVTQTPRYLIKTRGQQVTLSCSPISGHRSVSWYQQTPGQGLQFLFEYFSETQRNKGNFPGRFSGRQFSNSRSEMNVSTLELGDSALYLCASSPVAGGPYEQYFGPGTRLTVT.

The rearrangement joins TRBV18 to TRBJ2-3; a weak D match, TRBD1 (5 bases). Germline CDR1 reads KGHSH; CDR2 reads LQKENI. The V gene lost 0 bases and the J gene lost 3 bases, with 10 bases spanning the gap. The CDR3 has 15 amino acids. CDR3 protein: CASSPPYRRTDTQYF. The CDR3 nucleotides read TGTGCCAGCTCACCACCGTACAGGAGAACAGATACGCAGTATTTT.

The chain joins TRBV30 to TRBJ2-7, with 10 bases aligning to TRBD1. Germline CDR1 and CDR2: GTSNPN and SVGIG (reference sequence). The CDR3 extends over 13 amino acids. V gave up 6 bases and J gave up 2 bases; unmatched junction bases: 4. For the CDR3, the DNA is TGTGCCTGTCCCGGACAGGGGGCCTACGAGCAGTACTTC. Amino acid sequence: CACPGQGAYEQYF.

V is TRBV11-2 and J is TRBJ1-3, with D uncertain. Per the germline V gene, CDR1 is SGHAT and CDR2 is FQNNGV. This CDR3 is built from 15 residues. With 6 bases removed from V and 4 bases from J, the gap between germline ends came to 16 bases. CDR3 DNA sequence: TGTGCCAGCAGTCAGGTTGGACCCGCGGGAAACACCATATATTTT. Translation: CASSQVGPAGNTIYF.

The chain joins TRBV29-1 to TRBJ1-1; 7 bases match TRBD1. Germline trimming cut 7 bases from V and 8 bases from J; bases unmatched to any gene: 4. Germline V gene data show CDR1 as SQVTM and CDR2 as ANQGSEA. The CDR3 runs 10 residues. CDR3 DNA: TGCAGCGCCGGACAGGAAGAAGCTTTCTTT. It translates to CSAGQEEAFF.

This clone came up once. CDR3 protein: CASSFRLGTEAFF. The CDR3 DNA reads TGTGCCAGCAGCTTTAGACTAGGAACTGAAGCTTTCTTT. The V gene is TRBV11-3, the J gene TRBJ1-1; D not resolved. V was cut by 3 bases and J by 5 bases, with 10 bases left in between. This CDR3 has 13 residues. Looked up from germline, CDR1 is SGHNT and CDR2 is YENEEA. Supplemented by reference TRBV11-3 and TRBJ1-1, the full variable domain reads EAGVVQSPRYKIIEKKQPVAFWCNPISGHNTLYWYLQNLGQGPELLIRYENEEAVDDSQLPKDRFSAERLKGVDSTLKIQPAELGDSAVYLCASSFRLGTEAFFGQGTRLTVV.

The chain links TRBV9 to TRBJ2-3; weak D call: TRBD1 (6 bases). V dropped 4 bases and J dropped 3 bases, with 12 bases sitting between them. The CDR3 sequence is 14 residues long. The germline V gene has CDR1 SGDLS and CDR2 YYNGEE. CDR3 coding DNA: TGTGCCAGCAGCTTAAGACAGGAGACAGATACGCAGTATTTT. Protein product: CASSLRQETDTQYF.

The chain joins TRBV28 to TRBJ2-7, with D possibly matching TRBD2 (6 bases). Germline V gene data show CDR1 as MDHEN and CDR2 as SYDVKM. This CDR3 spans 13 amino acids. V shed 3 bases and J shed 7 bases, with 13 bases lying between them. CDR3 sequence: CASSFSPGGEQYF. CDR3 in DNA: TGTGCCAGCAGTTTTTCCCCCGGGGGAGAGCAGTACTTC.

In DNA, the CDR3 is TGTGCCAGCAGTTTGAGTCAGGGGGGCGCGTATGGCTACACCTTC. Translating it yields CASSLSQGGAYGYTF. The rearrangement joins TRBV28 to TRBJ1-2; TRBD1 matches 7 bases. CDR1 is MDHEN and CDR2 is SYDVKM in the germline V gene. The V and J ends lost 3 bases and 5 bases, in that order; junction bases with no gene match: 9. This CDR3 is 15 amino acids long.

The chain joins TRBV11-3 to TRBJ2-2, with unresolved D. Trimming took off 3 bases at V and 3 bases at J, with 11 bases between the two ends. The CDR3 length is 15 residues. Germline loops: CDR1 SGHNT, CDR2 YENEEA. Here the CDR3 reads CASSLGPQDTGELFF. CDR3 in DNA: TGTGCCAGCAGCTTGGGCCCCCAAGACACCGGGGAGCTGTTTTTT.

This sequence joins TRBV5-1 and TRBJ1-1; D call uncertain. The V and J ends lost 5 bases and 1 base respectively, with 3 bases between them. Per the germline V gene, CDR1 is SGHRS and CDR2 is YFSETQ. This CDR3 spans 11 amino acids. The CDR3 bases are TGCGCCAGCAGAGGGAACACTGAAGCTTTCTTT. This sequence encodes CASRGNTEAFF. Full variable domain (missing parts from reference TRBV5-1 and TRBJ1-1): KAGVTQTPRYLIKTRGQQVTLSCSPISGHRSVSWYQQTPGQGLQFLFEYFSETQRNKGNFPGRFSGRQFSNSRSEMNVSTLELGDSALYLCASRGNTEAFFGQGTRLTVV.

The CDR3 reads CASSSQGFYNSPLHF. CDR3 bases: TGTGCCAGCAGCTCGCAGGGTTTCTATAATTCACCCCTCCACTTT. The chain uses TRBV3-1 (or the pseudogene TRBV3-2) and TRBJ1-6; weak D call: TRBD1 (5 bases). Germline V CDR1 and CDR2: LGHDT, YNNKEL (reference sequence). The CDR3 runs 15 residues. V gave up 5 bases and J gave up 3 bases, with 11 bases separating them.

The chain recombines TRBV30 with TRBJ2-1; D might be TRBD1 (6 bases). V gave up 7 bases and J gave up 10 bases, with 26 bases separating them. The CDR3 loop spans 15 amino acids. CDR1 is GTSNPN and CDR2 is SVGIG in the germline V gene (reference sequence). The CDR3 is CAFLFAGQPRQEQFF. The CDR3, as DNA: TGTGCCTTTCTCTTCGCCGGACAGCCCCGACAAGAGCAGTTCTTC.

The gene calls are TRBV5-1 and TRBJ2-2, with D unclear. Germline CDR1 reads SGHRS; CDR2 reads YFSETQ. V was trimmed by 0 bases and J by 0 bases, leaving 9 bases between them. The CDR3 contains 16 residues. The CDR3 spells CASSLVVNANTGELFF. The CDR3 region has the DNA TGCGCCAGCAGCTTGGTGGTAAACGCGAACACCGGGGAGCTGTTTTTT.

This rearrangement joins TRBV19 to TRBJ1-2, with D possibly matching TRBD1 (5 bases). The germline gives CDR1 LNHDA, CDR2 SQIVND (reference sequence). The CDR3 runs 15 residues. The V end was cut by 1 base, the J end by 4 bases, with 13 bases between. The DNA for the CDR3 is TGTGCCAGTAGTATAGGGGGGAAAGTCGTCTATGGCTACACCTTC. This encodes CASSIGGKVVYGYTF. Full variable domain (missing parts from reference TRBV19 and TRBJ1-2): DGGITQSPKYLFRKEGQNVTLSCEQNLNHDAMYWYRQDPGQGLRLIYYSQIVNDFQKGDIAEGYSVSREKKESFPLTVTSAQKNPTAFYLCASSIGGKVVYGYTFGSGTRLTVV.

The chain joins TRBV7-8 to TRBJ1-2, with 8 nucleotides matching TRBD1. CDR1 is SGHVS and CDR2 is FQNEAQ in the germline V gene. The CDR3 is made up of 17 amino acids. Trimming removed 5 bases from V and 5 bases from J; junction bases left unmatched: 16. CDR3 protein: CASSQAPGQENTYGYTF. The CDR3 coding sequence is TGTGCCAGCAGCCAAGCCCCGGGACAGGAAAATACATATGGCTACACCTTC.

The rearrangement joins TRBV27 to TRBJ2-7; perhaps TRBD1 as D (6 bases). Trimming took 3 bases from V and 5 from J, leaving 11 bases between them. Germline V gives CDR1 MNHEY, CDR2 SMNVEV (reference sequence). This CDR3 contains 13 residues. This CDR3 is CASSFQGYHEQYF. The CDR3 DNA follows: TGTGCCAGCAGTTTTCAGGGGTACCACGAGCAGTACTTC.

V and J are TRBV7-2 and TRBJ2-5; D is perhaps TRBD1 (5 bases). Germline V gene sequence: CDR1 SGHTA, CDR2 FQGNSA. The germline V and J ends were trimmed by 4 bases and 7 bases, with 22 bases remaining between them. CDR3 length equals 16 residues. CDR3 protein: CASSSTLQGFKRTQYF. For the CDR3, the DNA is TGTGCCAGCAGCTCCACCCTGCAGGGATTCAAGAGGACCCAGTACTTC.

The V gene is TRBV3-1 (or the pseudogene TRBV3-2), the J gene TRBJ2-1; D call uncertain. The CDR3 is made up of 16 amino acids. Germline CDR1 and CDR2: LGHDT and YNNKEL (reference sequence). Trimming removed 4 bases from V and 0 bases from J, with 13 bases in between. CDR3 in amino acids: CASSPDISNSYNEQFF. The CDR3 DNA reads TGTGCCAGCAGCCCTGACATTTCAAACTCCTACAATGAGCAGTTCTTC.

This chain uses TRBV6-6 with TRBJ1-1; perhaps TRBD1 as D (5 bases). This CDR3 has 14 residues. The germline V and J ends were trimmed by 4 bases and 4 bases, with 13 bases remaining between them. Germline-derived CDR1 and CDR2 are MNHNY and SVGAGI (reference sequence). The CDR3 nucleotides are TGTGCCAGCAGTTCCCTGAGGGGAGGCACTGAAGCTTTCTTT. It is translated as CASSSLRGGTEAFF.

This clone showed up just once. V is TRBV5-1 and J is TRBJ2-5, with 9 bases that match TRBD2. The CDR3 is made up of 16 amino acids. Germline V CDR1 and CDR2: SGHRS, YFSETQ. V lost 0 bases, J lost 4 bases, and 7 bases stayed unmatched. The CDR3: CASSLAGGRASETQYF. The CDR3 nucleotides read TGCGCCAGCAGCTTGGCCGGCGGGAGGGCCTCAGAGACCCAGTACTTC.

The rearrangement links TRBV30 to TRBJ2-7, with D uncertain. The CDR3 loop spans 13 amino acids. V lost 4 bases and J lost 0, with 10 bases in between. In germline, CDR1 is GTSNPN, CDR2 SVGIG (reference sequence). CDR3 bases: TGTGCCTGGACTTTCGGAACCTCCTACGAGCAGTACTTC. It encodes CAWTFGTSYEQYF.

The V and J genes are TRBV6-5 and TRBJ1-5; a possible D gene is TRBD1 (6 bases). Germline V gene lookup returns CDR1 MNHEY and CDR2 SVGAGI. This CDR3 spans 15 amino acids. The V end was cut by 4 bases, the J end by 6 bases, with 16 bases between. The CDR3 here is CASSSRRGAAQPQHF. DNA for the CDR3: TGTGCCAGCAGTTCGCGGCGGGGGGCGGCTCAGCCCCAGCATTTT.

The V and J genes are TRBV28 and TRBJ1-6, with 10 nucleotides matching TRBD1. This CDR3 spans 15 amino acids. V lost 8 bases and J lost 10; bases outside the gene matches: 11. From germline, CDR1 is MDHEN and CDR2 SYDVKM. CDR3 residues: CASDVPGQGYSPLHF. The CDR3 DNA reads TGTGCCAGCGACGTCCCGGGACAGGGGTACTCACCCCTCCACTTT.

The V gene is TRBV5-1, the J gene TRBJ2-1, with 8 bases aligning to TRBD1. The CDR3 spans 14 residues. V lost 4 bases, J lost 4 bases, and 4 bases stayed unmatched. Germline lookup yields CDR1 SGHRS and CDR2 YFSETQ. The CDR3 is CASSVRQGYNEQFF. In DNA, the CDR3 is TGCGCCAGCAGCGTCAGACAGGGGTACAATGAGCAGTTCTTC.

The chain combines TRBV28 with TRBJ1-1; possibly TRBD1 for D (5 bases). From germline, CDR1 is MDHEN and CDR2 SYDVKM. V dropped 3 bases and J dropped 4 bases, with 12 bases sitting between them. The CDR3 has 14 amino acids. CDR3 protein: CASSFSRESTEAFF. CDR3 DNA sequence: TGTGCCAGCAGTTTCTCCAGGGAGAGCACTGAAGCTTTCTTT.